This is a list of T cell receptor beta chains from one sample in a study of blood T cell repertoires in COVID-19. Sequencing was performed with immunoSEQ multiplex PCR; in TCRdb, only in-frame clones are kept and a portion is missing. The sample contains some 69,000 clones, roughly 79% of which appear only once. The material sequenced was peripheral blood. The receptors originated from a man between 60 and 75 years old with acute or convalescent COVID-19. Both conserved end residues are part of each CDR3. A D gene is named only where the DNA matches it firmly. Clone size, where shown, is once, few, many, or a class for clones that have expanded.

DNA | CDR3 | D | size | J | V
TGTGCCAGCAGCTTAGGGGGACTAGCGGGGAGACACCTTATTCATGAGCAGTTCTTC | CASSLGGLAGRHLIHEQFF | TRBD2 | NA | TRBJ2-1 | TRBV7-9
TGCGCCAGCAGCTTGGAAGGGGCGAGCAATCAGCCCCAGCATTTT | CASSLEGASNQPQHF | NA | once | TRBJ1-5 | TRBV5-1
TGTGCCAGTAGTAAACCTCCAGGGGGACGGGAAGCTAACTATGGCTACACCTTC | CASSKPPGGREANYGYTF | TRBD1 | NA | TRBJ1-2 | TRBV19
TGCAGTGCTACTGACAGGGTCGGAAACACCATATATTTT | CSATDRVGNTIYF | TRBD1 | NA | TRBJ1-3 | TRBV20-1
TGTGCCAGCAGCTTGCGTAGTCCAGGGGGCGATGAAAAACTGTTTTTT | CASSLRSPGGDEKLFF | TRBD1 | NA | TRBJ1-4 | TRBV5-8
TGCGCCAGCAAACCTTCCCAGGGGGCGAACACTGAAGCTTTCTTT | CASKPSQGANTEAFF | TRBD1 | NA | TRBJ1-1 | TRBV5-1
TGTGCCTGGAGTGTAGGCGGCGGGGGCCGAAATCAGCCCCAGCATTTT | CAWSVGGGGRNQPQHF | NA | NA | TRBJ1-5 | TRBV30
TGTGCCAGCAGCGTAGTAGGGGTTAAGGTTGAGGCTTTCTTT | CASSVVGVKVEAFF | NA | NA | TRBJ1-1 | TRBV9
TGTGCCACCAGCAGTGGCGGGGCCGGGGCCAACGTCCTGACTTTC | CATSSGGAGANVLTF | NA | NA | TRBJ2-6 | TRBV15
TGTGCCAGCAGTTTGAACCGGGGGACAGGGGCCACTGAAGCTTTCTTT | CASSLNRGTGATEAFF | TRBD1 | few | TRBJ1-1 | TRBV6-5